Presented here are 9 T cell receptor beta chains from one specimen sequenced in a study of T cell repertoires in cytomegalovirus infection. TCRdb reanalysed the reads using MiXCR and keeps one entry per CDR3 protein. The table has tens of thousands of distinct CDR3 sequences, 20% to 30% seen once. Their recognized antigens are unknown. Specimen: CD8+ T cells from cultured PBMCs, collected from culture after CMV antigen stimulation. Source of these receptors: a human donor in good health (CMV status not recorded). Some clones in this sample may be carry-over from other donors' samples.

The chain couples TRBV9 to TRBJ1-1, with a tentative D call TRBD1 (6 bases). Germline-derived CDR1 and CDR2 are SGDLS and YYNGEE. The germline V and J ends were trimmed by 4 bases and 5 bases, with 15 bases remaining between them. The CDR3 contains 14 residues. CDR3 protein: CASSQTRDTTEAFF. The CDR3 region has the DNA TGTGCCAGCAGCCAGACCCGGGACACTACTGAAGCTTTCTTT.

There are many counts of this clonotype. The chain uses TRBV7-2 and TRBJ1-2, with D maybe TRBD1 (5 bases). CDR1 is SGHTA, CDR2 FQGNSA, per germline. The CDR3 covers 15 residues. Trimming took off 5 bases at V and 0 bases at J, with 13 bases between the two ends. CDR3 sequence reads: CASSHPGIANYGYTF. CDR3 DNA: TGTGCCAGCAGCCACCCAGGGATAGCTAACTATGGCTACACCTTC.

The V call is TRBV18, the J call TRBJ2-2; D may match TRBD1 or TRBD2 (5 bases each). V lost 3 bases to trimming and J lost 6 bases, with 8 bases between them. The CDR3 sequence is 13 residues long. The germline V gene has CDR1 KGHSH and CDR2 LQKENI. CDR3 amino acids: CASSPQGPGELFF. In DNA, the CDR3 is TGTGCCAGCTCACCGCAGGGACCCGGGGAGCTGTTTTTT. Combining the CDR3 with reference TRBV18 and TRBJ2-2 gives the whole variable domain NAGVMQNPRHLVRRRGQEARLRCSPMKGHSHVYWYRQLPEEGLKFMVYLQKENIIDESGMPKERFSAEFPKEGPSILRIQQVVRGDSAAYFCASSPQGPGELFFGEGSRLTVL.

This chain connects TRBV20-1 to TRBJ2-7, with a possible D match to TRBD2 (6 bases). The germline gives CDR1 DFQATT, CDR2 SNEGSKA (reference sequence). With 3 bases removed from V and 3 bases from J, the gap between germline ends came to 21 bases. The CDR3 contains 16 residues. The CDR3 nucleotides read TGCAGTGCTAGGGGTTTGGATAGCGGAGAAGTCTACGAGCAGTACTTC. Amino acid sequence: CSARGLDSGEVYEQYF.

This clonotype was counted a single time. A much bigger clone sits one base away, suggesting this may be a read error. J is TRBJ1-2 and V is TRBV15, with D uncertain. CDR1 and CDR2 (germline): LNHNV, YYDKDF (reference sequence). CDR3 length: 15 amino acids. The CDR3, as DNA: TGTGCCACCAGCGGAGAATCCGGGGCTAACTATGGCTACACCTTC. Translated: CATSGESGANYGYTF.

The chain joins TRBV6-4 to TRBJ1-6, with D unclear. Trimming took off 4 bases at V and 7 bases at J, with 8 bases between the two ends. This CDR3 has 13 residues. Germline assignment: CDR1 MRHNA and CDR2 SNTAGT. The CDR3: CASSVGTNSPLHF. The CDR3 nucleotides read TGTGCCAGCAGTGTTGGCACGAATTCACCCCTCCACTTT.

At least ten counts were recorded for this clonotype. The gene calls are TRBV20-1 and TRBJ1-6, with a weak D call TRBD1 (5 bases). The CDR3 contains 16 residues. The V and J ends lost 0 bases and 6 bases respectively, with 15 bases between them. CDR1 and CDR2 from the germline V gene are DFQATT and SNEGSKA (reference sequence). CDR3 sequence reads: CSARDQGETANSPLHF. Written as DNA, the CDR3 is TGCAGTGCTAGAGATCAGGGAGAAACCGCTAATTCACCCCTCCACTTT.

V and J are TRBV20-1 and TRBJ2-3, with TRBD2 identical over 9 bases. V shed 5 bases and J 0 bases; nucleotides not matched to a gene: 3. Germline V gene sequence: CDR1 DFQATT, CDR2 SNEGSKA (reference sequence). There are 14 residues in the CDR3. The CDR3 nucleotides read TGCAGTGCTCCGACTAGCGGTAGCACAGATACGCAGTATTTT. This codes for CSAPTSGSTDTQYF.

The chain carries TRBV7-8 and TRBJ2-7; D could derive from TRBD1 or TRBD2 (5 bases each). The CDR3 has 12 amino acids. V lost 4 bases to trimming and J lost 12 bases, with 16 bases between them. In germline, CDR1 is SGHVS, CDR2 FQNEAQ. CDR3 amino acids: CASSSGTAGRYF. The DNA for the CDR3 is TGTGCCAGCAGCTCTGGGACCGCAGGGCGGTACTTC.